This is a list of T cell receptor beta chains from one sample in a study of blood T cells in healthy people across ages. Each CDR3 protein gets one entry after TCRdb re-called the 5' RACE reads with MiXCR. The table includes about 900,000 distinct CDR3 sequences, around 62% detected once. Sample: blood. The receptors come from a man younger than 40 in good health. The CDR3 runs from the conserved cysteine through the conserved F or W. The order of the fields is D gene, V gene, clone size, J gene, CDR3 DNA, CDR3 protein. The D gene is left open where the match is weak. The listing skips clone size in some rows; elsewhere it reads once, few, many or a size class.

d_gene: -
v_gene: TRBV28
abundance: -
j_gene: TRBJ2-1
CDR3nt: TGTGCCAGCAGGGACCCTTACAATGAGCAGTTCTTC
CDR3aa: CASRDPYNEQFF

d_gene: -
v_gene: TRBV5-6
abundance: -
j_gene: TRBJ2-7
CDR3nt: TGTGCCAGCAGCTTGGTCCAGGGGGGCGAGCAGTACTTC
CDR3aa: CASSLVQGGEQYF

d_gene: TRBD2
v_gene: TRBV20-1
abundance: few
j_gene: TRBJ2-1
CDR3nt: TGCAGTGTGGGCTTGGGCGGGGGGAGCTCCTACAATGAGCAGTTCTTC
CDR3aa: CSVGLGGGSSYNEQFF

d_gene: TRBD1
v_gene: TRBV9
abundance: few
j_gene: TRBJ2-7
CDR3nt: TGTGCCAGCAGTAGAGGACAGGCCTACTCCTACGAGCAGTACTTC
CDR3aa: CASSRGQAYSYEQYF

d_gene: -
v_gene: TRBV3-1
abundance: -
j_gene: TRBJ2-2
CDR3nt: TGTGCCAGCAGCCAAGGGAGGGGAGGCACCGGGGAGCTGTTTTTT
CDR3aa: CASSQGRGGTGELFF

d_gene: TRBD2
v_gene: TRBV5-1
abundance: few
j_gene: TRBJ2-1
CDR3nt: TGCGCCAGCACCCTCGGACTAGCGGGCAATGAGCAGTTCTTC
CDR3aa: CASTLGLAGNEQFF

d_gene: -
v_gene: TRBV4-2
abundance: -
j_gene: TRBJ2-7
CDR3nt: TGTGCCAGCAGCCAAGTACAGACAATGGAGTACGAGCAGTACTTC
CDR3aa: CASSQVQTMEYEQYF

d_gene: TRBD1
v_gene: TRBV10-3
abundance: -
j_gene: TRBJ2-4
CDR3nt: TGTGCCATCAGTGAGGCCCTACGGGACAGGCAGTACTTC
CDR3aa: CAISEALRDRQYF

d_gene: -
v_gene: TRBV25-1
abundance: few
j_gene: TRBJ2-7
CDR3nt: TGTGCCAGCAGTGAAGAATGGAACGAGCAGTACTTC
CDR3aa: CASSEEWNEQYF

d_gene: -
v_gene: TRBV9
abundance: -
j_gene: TRBJ1-2
CDR3nt: TGTGCCAGCGAAGAGCCCTCACCTAGTGGCTACACCTTC
CDR3aa: CASEEPSPSGYTF

d_gene: TRBD1
v_gene: TRBV29-1
abundance: few
j_gene: TRBJ2-1
CDR3nt: TGCAGCGTTGAAGCCAGGGGGGAGCAGTTCTTC
CDR3aa: CSVEARGEQFF

d_gene: -
v_gene: TRBV10-3
abundance: few
j_gene: TRBJ2-1
CDR3nt: TGTGCCATCAATGGGGGGACCTACAATGAGCAGTTCTTC
CDR3aa: CAINGGTYNEQFF

d_gene: -
v_gene: TRBV29-1
abundance: few
j_gene: TRBJ2-7
CDR3nt: TGCAGCGTTGACGGGGGTCAATCCTACGAGCAGTACTTC
CDR3aa: CSVDGGQSYEQYF

d_gene: TRBD1
v_gene: TRBV9
abundance: -
j_gene: TRBJ2-6
CDR3nt: TGTGCCAGCAGCGTAGAGGGACAGGGATATACTGGGGCCAACGTCCTGACTTTC
CDR3aa: CASSVEGQGYTGANVLTF

d_gene: -
v_gene: TRBV21-1
abundance: -
j_gene: TRBJ1-5
CDR3nt: TGTGCCAGCGCTAATGTCGACAGGGAATCAAATCAGCCCCAGCATTTT
CDR3aa: CASANVDRESNQPQHF

d_gene: -
v_gene: TRBV4-3
abundance: -
j_gene: TRBJ2-3
CDR3nt: TGCGCCAGCAGCCAAGACAGCGGACATTCGACAGATACGCAGTATTTT
CDR3aa: CASSQDSGHSTDTQYF

d_gene: -
v_gene: TRBV9
abundance: few
j_gene: TRBJ2-5
CDR3nt: TGTGCCAGCAGCCTCATGGGTGAAATCCAAGAGACCCAGTACTTC
CDR3aa: CASSLMGEIQETQYF

d_gene: TRBD1
v_gene: TRBV10-3
abundance: -
j_gene: TRBJ2-3
CDR3nt: TGTGCCATCAGTGAGTGGGACAGGGAGTTCGCAGATACGCAGTATTTT
CDR3aa: CAISEWDREFADTQYF

d_gene: -
v_gene: TRBV7-2
abundance: many
j_gene: TRBJ2-5
CDR3nt: TGTGCCAGCAGCTTAGTGGTTGAGACCCAGTACTTC
CDR3aa: CASSLVVETQYF

d_gene: -
v_gene: TRBV7-8
abundance: -
j_gene: TRBJ1-1
CDR3nt: TGTGCCAGCAGCCCGAATACGGGGGGCGTAACTGAAGCTTTCTTT
CDR3aa: CASSPNTGGVTEAFF

d_gene: -
v_gene: TRBV11-3
abundance: -
j_gene: TRBJ2-5
CDR3nt: TGTGCCAGCAGCCGGCCGGGGGTACAAGAGACCCAGTACTTC
CDR3aa: CASSRPGVQETQYF

d_gene: TRBD2
v_gene: TRBV7-8
abundance: -
j_gene: TRBJ2-5
CDR3nt: TGTGCCAGCAGCTCCTGGGCACTAGCGGGACAAGAGACCCAGTACTTC
CDR3aa: CASSSWALAGQETQYF